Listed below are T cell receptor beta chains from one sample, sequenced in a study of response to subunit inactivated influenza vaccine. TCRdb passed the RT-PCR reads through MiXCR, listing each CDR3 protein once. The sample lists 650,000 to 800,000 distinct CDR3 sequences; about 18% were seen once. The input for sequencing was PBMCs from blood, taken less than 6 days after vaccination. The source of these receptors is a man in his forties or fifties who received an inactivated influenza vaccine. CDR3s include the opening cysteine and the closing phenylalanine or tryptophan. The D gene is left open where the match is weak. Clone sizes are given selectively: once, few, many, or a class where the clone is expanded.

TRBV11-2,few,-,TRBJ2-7,CASSVEELYEQYF,TGTGCCAGCAGCGTAGAGGAACTCTACGAGCAGTACTTC
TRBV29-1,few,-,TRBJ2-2,CIARAGNTGELFF,TGCATCGCCCGGGCAGGGAACACCGGGGAGCTGTTTTTT
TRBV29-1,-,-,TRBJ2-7,CSVVVGSTYEQYF,TGCAGCGTTGTAGTCGGGAGCACCTACGAGCAGTACTTC
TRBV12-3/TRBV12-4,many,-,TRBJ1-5,CASSRGQSNQPQHF,TGTGCCAGCAGCCGTGGACAGAGCAATCAGCCCCAGCATTTT
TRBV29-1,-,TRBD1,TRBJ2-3,CSLSGTGGGQGTDTQYF,TGCAGCCTTTCCGGGACAGGGGGCGGCCAGGGCACAGATACGCAGTATTTT
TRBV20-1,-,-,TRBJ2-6,CSARRGGGGFSGANVLTF,TGCAGTGCTAGGCGCGGGGGAGGGGGCTTCTCTGGGGCCAACGTCCTGACTTTC
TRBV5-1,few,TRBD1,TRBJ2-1,CASSRGQLYNEQFF,TGCGCCAGCAGCCGGGGACAGCTCTACAATGAGCAGTTCTTC
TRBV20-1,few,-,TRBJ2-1,CSAIGTPNEQFF,TGCAGTGCGATTGGGACACCCAATGAGCAGTTCTTC
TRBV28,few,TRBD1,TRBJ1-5,CASRPQGAWQPQHF,TGTGCCAGCAGGCCTCAGGGGGCATGGCAGCCCCAGCATTTT
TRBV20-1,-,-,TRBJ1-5,CSARDYAPGNNNQPQHF,TGCAGTGCTAGAGATTATGCCCCAGGGAATAACAATCAGCCCCAGCATTTT
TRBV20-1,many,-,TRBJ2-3,CSARDTGTDTQYF,TGCAGTGCTAGAGATACAGGGACAGATACGCAGTATTTT
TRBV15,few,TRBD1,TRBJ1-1,CATSRADRLEAFF,TGTGCCACCAGCAGAGCGGACAGGCTTGAAGCTTTCTTT
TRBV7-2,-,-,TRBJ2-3,CASSNRVADTQYF,TGTGCCAGTTCCAACAGGGTTGCAGATACGCAGTATTTT
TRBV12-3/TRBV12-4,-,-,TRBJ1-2,CASRSSREGLGYGYTF,TGTGCCAGCCGTTCGTCCAGGGAAGGATTGGGCTATGGCTACACCTTC
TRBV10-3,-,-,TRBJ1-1,CAISESGDGNTEAFF,TGTGCCATCAGTGAGTCGGGGGATGGGAACACTGAAGCTTTCTTT
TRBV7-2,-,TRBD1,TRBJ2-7,CASSAQGAYYEQYF,TGTGCCAGCAGCGCACAGGGGGCGTACTACGAGCAGTACTTC
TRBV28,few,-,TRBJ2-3,CASRAGAAQYF,TGTGCCAGCAGAGCAGGAGCTGCGCAGTATTTT
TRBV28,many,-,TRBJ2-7,CASRSLRDTSYEQYF,TGTGCCAGCAGATCTCTACGGGACACTAGCTACGAGCAGTACTTC
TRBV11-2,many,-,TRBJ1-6,CASSSLRAVRNSPLHF,TGTGCCAGCAGCTCCCTAAGGGCAGTCCGAAATTCACCCCTCCACTTT
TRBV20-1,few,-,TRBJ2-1,CSARTDSPYNEQFF,TGCAGTGCTAGAACGGACTCCCCCTACAATGAGCAGTTCTTC
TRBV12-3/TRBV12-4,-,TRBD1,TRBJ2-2,CASRGQRYPNTGELFF,TGTGCCAGCAGGGGACAGAGATACCCGAACACCGGGGAGCTGTTTTTT
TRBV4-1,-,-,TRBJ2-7,CASSQDNIQIYEQYF,TGCGCCAGCAGCCAAGATAATATCCAGATCTACGAGCAGTACTTC
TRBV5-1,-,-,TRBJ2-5,CASSLKQAGRETQYF,TGCGCCAGCAGCTTAAAACAGGCAGGGCGAGAGACCCAGTACTTC
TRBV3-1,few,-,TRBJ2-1,CASSPRAFLATSSYNEQFF,TGTGCCAGCAGCCCAAGAGCCTTCTTGGCTACGAGCTCCTACAATGAGCAGTTCTTC
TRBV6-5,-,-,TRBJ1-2,CASSYSIQESPYGYTF,TGTGCCAGCAGTTACTCGATCCAGGAAAGCCCCTATGGCTACACCTTC
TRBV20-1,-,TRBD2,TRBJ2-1,CSASGREGSYNEQFF,TGCAGTGCTAGCGGGCGGGAGGGCTCCTACAATGAGCAGTTCTTC
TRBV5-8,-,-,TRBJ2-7,CASSQHRAYEQYF,TGTGCCAGCAGCCAGCACAGGGCCTACGAGCAGTACTTC
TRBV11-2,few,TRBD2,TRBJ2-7,CASSLGPSGAYEQYF,TGTGCCAGCAGCTTAGGCCCTAGCGGGGCGTACGAGCAGTACTTC
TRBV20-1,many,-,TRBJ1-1,CSAQKIGGVNTEAFF,TGCAGTGCCCAAAAAATCGGGGGTGTGAACACTGAAGCTTTCTTT
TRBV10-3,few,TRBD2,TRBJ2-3,CAISPTSGGQFTDTQYF,TGTGCCATCAGCCCTACTAGCGGGGGGCAATTCACAGATACGCAGTATTTT
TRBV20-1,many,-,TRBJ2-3,CSATWVGSADTQYF,TGCAGTGCTACGTGGGTAGGGTCCGCAGATACGCAGTATTTT
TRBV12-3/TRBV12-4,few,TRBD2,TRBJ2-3,CASSLAVAGFSTDTQYF,TGTGCCAGCAGTTTAGCAGTAGCGGGATTTAGCACAGATACGCAGTATTTT
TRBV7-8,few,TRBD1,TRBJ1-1,CASTPGGPPTTEAFF,TGTGCCAGCACCCCAGGGGGACCACCAACCACTGAAGCTTTCTTT
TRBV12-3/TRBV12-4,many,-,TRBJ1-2,CASSFGTRYGYTF,TGTGCCAGCAGTTTTGGGACACGCTATGGCTACACCTTC
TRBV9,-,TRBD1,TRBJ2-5,CASSVGQGVGQETQYF,TGTGCCAGCAGCGTAGGACAGGGGGTTGGCCAAGAGACCCAGTACTTC
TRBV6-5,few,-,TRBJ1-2,CASSYSRVKAGYTF,TGTGCCAGCAGTTACTCTCGGGTGAAGGCTGGCTACACCTTC
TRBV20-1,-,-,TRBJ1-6,CSADKRGGPYNSPLHF,TGCAGTGCTGATAAGAGGGGTGGCCCCTATAATTCACCCCTCCACTTT
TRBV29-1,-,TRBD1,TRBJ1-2,CSVGALFSGGKYGYTF,TGCAGCGTTGGTGCTTTGTTTTCAGGGGGGAAATATGGCTACACCTTC
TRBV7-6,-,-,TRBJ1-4,CASSRNGRVGEKLFF,TGTGCCAGCAGTAGAAACGGCAGGGTGGGTGAAAAACTGTTTTTT
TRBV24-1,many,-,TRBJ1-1,CATRKNTEAFF,TGTGCCACCAGAAAGAACACTGAAGCTTTCTTT
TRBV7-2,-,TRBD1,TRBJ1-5,CASSLGGTGSYSNQPQHF,TGTGCCAGCAGCTTAGGTGGGACAGGGTCCTATAGCAATCAGCCCCAGCATTTT
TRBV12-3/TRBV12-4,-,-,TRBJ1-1,CASGQTVNTEAFF,TGTGCCAGCGGTCAGACAGTGAACACTGAAGCTTTCTTT
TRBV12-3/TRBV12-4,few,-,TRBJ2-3,CASTRTPFGTDTQYF,TGTGCCAGCACCCGGACACCGTTTGGCACAGATACGCAGTATTTT
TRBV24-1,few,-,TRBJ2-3,CATRWGGADTQYF,TGTGCCACCAGATGGGGAGGTGCAGATACGCAGTATTTT
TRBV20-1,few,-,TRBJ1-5,CSARDRMESQPQHF,TGCAGTGCTAGAGATCGAATGGAAAGTCAGCCCCAGCATTTT
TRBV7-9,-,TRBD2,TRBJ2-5,CASSLLRGTGETQYF,TGTGCCAGCAGCTTATTGCGGGGGACGGGAGAGACCCAGTACTTC